This passage covers 18 T cell receptor beta chains from one sample sequenced in a study of vaccination and CD4 T cells after COVID-19. Documented treatment: roughly ten-day PBMC culture with coronavirus spike peptide pools or control peptides (ViraFEST assay). CD4+ T cells that came from the unexposed donor were collected before the COVID-19 pandemic (2011-2018). CD4+ T cells that had been cultured provided DNA sequenced with the Oncomine TCR Beta short-read assay. TCRdb re-called the PCR reads with MiXCR, one entry per CDR3 protein. In the table there are roughly 6,600 distinct CDR3 sequences, under 60% of which are singletons. What these receptors recognize is not known. Sequenced material: CD4+ T cells from blood, cultured in vitro. These receptors all stem from a human donor in good health.

This clonotype has more than one count but fewer than ten. The chain employs TRBV20-1 and TRBJ2-5; 11 bases fit TRBD2. The CDR3 covers 15 residues. Trimming at V came to 5 bases and at J to 5 bases, leaving 10 bases not matched to a gene. Germline CDR1 and CDR2: DFQATT and SNEGSKA (reference sequence). CDR3 DNA: TGCAGTGCTGGGGGTAGCGGGAGGGCCCAGGAGACCCAGTACTTC. This codes for CSAGGSGRAQETQYF.

The chain links TRBV20-1 to TRBJ2-3; D remains unclear. CDR3 length equals 11 residues. V gave up 5 bases and J gave up 5 bases, with 8 bases separating them. Looked up from germline, CDR1 is DFQATT and CDR2 is SNEGSKA (reference sequence). Here the CDR3 DNA reads TGCAGTGCTGATAACCTAGATACGCAGTATTTT. Encoded protein: CSADNLDTQYF.

The V and J genes are TRBV5-1 and TRBJ1-6; TRBD1 matches 9 bases. The germline CDR1 and CDR2 sequences are SGHRS and YFSETQ. There are 15 residues in the CDR3. V was clipped by 7 bases and J by 9 bases; unmatched bases: 11. Here the CDR3 DNA reads TGCGCCAGCGGGTTGGGACAGGGAAAAGGTTCACCCCTCCACTTT. This encodes CASGLGQGKGSPLHF. Combining the CDR3 with reference TRBV5-1 and TRBJ1-6 gives the whole variable domain KAGVTQTPRYLIKTRGQQVTLSCSPISGHRSVSWYQQTPGQGLQFLFEYFSETQRNKGNFPGRFSGRQFSNSRSEMNVSTLELGDSALYLCASGLGQGKGSPLHFGNGTRLTVT.

CDR3 DNA sequence: TGTGCCAGTAAAGGTCGCTCCTACGAGCAGTACTTC. Translated: CASKGRSYEQYF. The chain uses TRBV12-3 or TRBV12-4 and TRBJ2-7, with D unresolved. V gave up 9 bases and J gave up 0 bases, with 9 bases separating them. The CDR3 consists of 12 residues.

The chain links TRBV21-1 to TRBJ1-5; whether TRBD1, the table's D call, matches the DNA was not checked. TRBV21-1 counts as a pseudogene. The CDR3 totals 16 residues. CDR3 nucleotides: TGTGCCAGCAGCAAAGAGACAGGGGGCCGCAATCAGCCCCAGCATTTT. Encoded protein: CASSKETGGRNQPQHF.

This clonotype was counted between two and nine times. The chain joins TRBV7-8 to TRBJ1-3, with 7 nucleotides matching TRBD1. Germline V gives CDR1 SGHVS, CDR2 FQNEAQ. The V segment lost 7 bases and the J segment 2 bases; nucleotides outside the gene matches: 17. The CDR3 loop spans 18 amino acids. The CDR3 bases are TGTGCCAGCACAGTTGGTGGTGCAGGGGGTGTTACTGGAAACACCATATATTTT. It encodes CASTVGGAGGVTGNTIYF.

The chain joins TRBV20-1 to TRBJ2-1; D is possibly TRBD2 (6 bases). The V gene's germline CDR1 is DFQATT and CDR2 SNEGSKA (reference sequence). The CDR3 is 12 residues long. The DNA of the CDR3 is TGCGGCGCGGGACTGGACTACAATGAGCAGTTCTTC. Its protein is CGAGLDYNEQFF.

This clonotype was found a few times. V usage is TRBV27 and J usage is TRBJ2-2, with 10 bases aligning to TRBD1. The germline V gene has CDR1 MNHEY and CDR2 SMNVEV (reference sequence). The junction had 7 bases not matched to a gene; V was cut back by 5 bases and J by 4 bases. This CDR3 is built from 16 residues. CDR3 DNA: TGTGCCAGCAGTAGACGACAGGGGGCCGGCACCGGGGAGCTGTTTTTT. Its protein is CASSRRQGAGTGELFF.

This sequence joins TRBV19 and TRBJ2-1; TRBD2 aligns across 9 bases. Germline V gene sequence: CDR1 LNHDA, CDR2 SQIVND (reference sequence). Trimming removed 6 bases from V and 5 bases from J; junction bases left unmatched: 14. CDR3 length: 17 residues. The CDR3 bases are TGTGCCAGTAGCCATCTAGCGGGGCCCGGGGGGGACAATGAGCAGTTCTTC. Translated, it gives CASSHLAGPGGDNEQFF.

The chain links TRBV15 to TRBJ1-6; 7 bases match TRBD1. CDR3 size: 16 residues. The V gene end was trimmed by 1 base and the J gene end by 9 bases; junction bases not matched to a gene: 9. Per the germline V gene, CDR1 is LNHNV and CDR2 is YYDKDF (reference sequence). This CDR3 reads CATSRGVRDSSSPLHF. DNA for the CDR3: TGTGCCACCAGCAGAGGGGTCCGGGACAGTAGTTCACCCCTCCACTTT.

The V and J genes are TRBV11-2 and TRBJ2-2, with D uncertain. This CDR3 is 14 amino acids long. Trimming stripped 3 bases from V and 9 bases from J, with 14 bases between. Germline V lookup: CDR1 SGHAT, CDR2 FQNNGV. CDR3 amino acids: CASSFEALGRELFF. The CDR3, as DNA: TGTGCCAGCAGCTTTGAAGCGCTTGGACGGGAGCTGTTTTTT.

The J gene is TRBJ2-2, the V gene TRBV7-6; possible D gene TRBD1, 6 bases. The CDR3 length is 16 residues. V shed 5 bases and J shed 3 bases, with 16 bases lying between them. Germline CDR1 reads SGHVS; CDR2 reads FNYEAQ. CDR3 sequence (DNA): TGTGCCAGCAGCCACAACAGGGATGTGGACACCGGGGAGCTGTTTTTT. Its protein is CASSHNRDVDTGELFF.

The chain joins TRBV28 to TRBJ1-6; 8 bases fit TRBD1. The length of the CDR3 is 15 residues. CDR1 and CDR2 (germline): MDHEN, SYDVKM. Unmatched junction bases numbered 6, after V lost 4 bases and J lost 7 bases. Written as DNA, the CDR3 is TGTGCCAGCAGTTCCGACAGGGGAAAGAATTCACCCCTCCACTTT. It codes for CASSSDRGKNSPLHF. Based on the CDR3 plus reference TRBV28 and TRBJ1-6, the full variable domain is DVKVTQSSRYLVKRTGEKVFLECVQDMDHENMFWYRQDPGLGLRLIYFSYDVKMKEKGDIPEGYSVSREKKERFSLILESASTNQTSMYLCASSSDRGKNSPLHFGNGTRLTVT.

This clonotype turned up a few times. This chain joins TRBV20-1 and TRBJ2-3; 12 positions match TRBD2. Trimming took 2 bases from V and 0 from J; bases not matched to a gene: 6. The CDR3 loop spans 17 amino acids. Germline loops: CDR1 DFQATT, CDR2 SNEGSKA (reference sequence). CDR3 in DNA: TGCAGTGCTAGACCTAGCGGGGGGGTTATAAGCACAGATACGCAGTATTTT. This encodes CSARPSGGVISTDTQYF.

V gene TRBV19 combines with J gene TRBJ1-4, with TRBD1 identical over 9 bases. The CDR3 has 16 residues. Unmatched junction bases numbered 10, after V lost 8 bases and J lost 3 bases. CDR1 and CDR2 from the germline V gene are LNHDA and SQIVND (reference sequence). The CDR3 loop reads CASADRGDGSNEKLFF. The CDR3 nucleotides are TGTGCCAGTGCGGACAGGGGCGACGGGTCTAATGAAAAACTGTTTTTT.

This chain joins TRBV27 and TRBJ1-2, with D possibly matching TRBD1 (5 bases). Deletions cut 0 bases from V and 8 bases from J, with 16 bases between. Germline V CDR1 and CDR2: MNHEY, SMNVEV (reference sequence). The CDR3 is 15 amino acids. The CDR3 DNA is TGTGCCAGCAGTTTATCGTGGTCGGGGGAGAGGGGCTACACCTTC. This sequence encodes CASSLSWSGERGYTF.

The rearrangement links TRBV6-1 to TRBJ2-5; 9 bases line up with TRBD2. CDR3 length: 15 amino acids. The trim removed 6 bases at V and 5 bases at J, leaving 10 bases unmatched. CDR1 MNHNS and CDR2 SASEGT come from the germline V gene. The CDR3 sequence is CASREERGAGETQYF. In DNA, the CDR3 is TGTGCCAGCAGGGAGGAGCGGGGGGCGGGCGAGACCCAGTACTTC.

A few counts support this clonotype. The chain uses TRBV6-2 or TRBV6-3 and TRBJ1-1; D possibly corresponds to TRBD1 (5 bases). The CDR3 sequence is 12 residues long. The V gene lost 2 bases and the J gene lost 6 bases, with 7 bases spanning the gap. Germline CDR1 is MNHEY and CDR2 is SVGEGT. DNA for the CDR3: TGTGCCAGCAGTTACGGGACCCCTGAAGCTTTCTTT. Its translation: CASSYGTPEAFF.